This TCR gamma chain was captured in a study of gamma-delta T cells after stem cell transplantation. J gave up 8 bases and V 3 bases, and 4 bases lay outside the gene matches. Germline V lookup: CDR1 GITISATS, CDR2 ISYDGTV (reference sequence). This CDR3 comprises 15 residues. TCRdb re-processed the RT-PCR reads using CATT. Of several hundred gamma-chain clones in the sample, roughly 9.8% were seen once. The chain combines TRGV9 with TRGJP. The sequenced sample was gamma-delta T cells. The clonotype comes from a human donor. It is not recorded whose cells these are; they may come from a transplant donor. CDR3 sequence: CALWEMKLGKKIKVF. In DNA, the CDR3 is TGTGCCTTGTGGGAGATGAAGTTGGGCAAAAAAATCAAGGTATTT.